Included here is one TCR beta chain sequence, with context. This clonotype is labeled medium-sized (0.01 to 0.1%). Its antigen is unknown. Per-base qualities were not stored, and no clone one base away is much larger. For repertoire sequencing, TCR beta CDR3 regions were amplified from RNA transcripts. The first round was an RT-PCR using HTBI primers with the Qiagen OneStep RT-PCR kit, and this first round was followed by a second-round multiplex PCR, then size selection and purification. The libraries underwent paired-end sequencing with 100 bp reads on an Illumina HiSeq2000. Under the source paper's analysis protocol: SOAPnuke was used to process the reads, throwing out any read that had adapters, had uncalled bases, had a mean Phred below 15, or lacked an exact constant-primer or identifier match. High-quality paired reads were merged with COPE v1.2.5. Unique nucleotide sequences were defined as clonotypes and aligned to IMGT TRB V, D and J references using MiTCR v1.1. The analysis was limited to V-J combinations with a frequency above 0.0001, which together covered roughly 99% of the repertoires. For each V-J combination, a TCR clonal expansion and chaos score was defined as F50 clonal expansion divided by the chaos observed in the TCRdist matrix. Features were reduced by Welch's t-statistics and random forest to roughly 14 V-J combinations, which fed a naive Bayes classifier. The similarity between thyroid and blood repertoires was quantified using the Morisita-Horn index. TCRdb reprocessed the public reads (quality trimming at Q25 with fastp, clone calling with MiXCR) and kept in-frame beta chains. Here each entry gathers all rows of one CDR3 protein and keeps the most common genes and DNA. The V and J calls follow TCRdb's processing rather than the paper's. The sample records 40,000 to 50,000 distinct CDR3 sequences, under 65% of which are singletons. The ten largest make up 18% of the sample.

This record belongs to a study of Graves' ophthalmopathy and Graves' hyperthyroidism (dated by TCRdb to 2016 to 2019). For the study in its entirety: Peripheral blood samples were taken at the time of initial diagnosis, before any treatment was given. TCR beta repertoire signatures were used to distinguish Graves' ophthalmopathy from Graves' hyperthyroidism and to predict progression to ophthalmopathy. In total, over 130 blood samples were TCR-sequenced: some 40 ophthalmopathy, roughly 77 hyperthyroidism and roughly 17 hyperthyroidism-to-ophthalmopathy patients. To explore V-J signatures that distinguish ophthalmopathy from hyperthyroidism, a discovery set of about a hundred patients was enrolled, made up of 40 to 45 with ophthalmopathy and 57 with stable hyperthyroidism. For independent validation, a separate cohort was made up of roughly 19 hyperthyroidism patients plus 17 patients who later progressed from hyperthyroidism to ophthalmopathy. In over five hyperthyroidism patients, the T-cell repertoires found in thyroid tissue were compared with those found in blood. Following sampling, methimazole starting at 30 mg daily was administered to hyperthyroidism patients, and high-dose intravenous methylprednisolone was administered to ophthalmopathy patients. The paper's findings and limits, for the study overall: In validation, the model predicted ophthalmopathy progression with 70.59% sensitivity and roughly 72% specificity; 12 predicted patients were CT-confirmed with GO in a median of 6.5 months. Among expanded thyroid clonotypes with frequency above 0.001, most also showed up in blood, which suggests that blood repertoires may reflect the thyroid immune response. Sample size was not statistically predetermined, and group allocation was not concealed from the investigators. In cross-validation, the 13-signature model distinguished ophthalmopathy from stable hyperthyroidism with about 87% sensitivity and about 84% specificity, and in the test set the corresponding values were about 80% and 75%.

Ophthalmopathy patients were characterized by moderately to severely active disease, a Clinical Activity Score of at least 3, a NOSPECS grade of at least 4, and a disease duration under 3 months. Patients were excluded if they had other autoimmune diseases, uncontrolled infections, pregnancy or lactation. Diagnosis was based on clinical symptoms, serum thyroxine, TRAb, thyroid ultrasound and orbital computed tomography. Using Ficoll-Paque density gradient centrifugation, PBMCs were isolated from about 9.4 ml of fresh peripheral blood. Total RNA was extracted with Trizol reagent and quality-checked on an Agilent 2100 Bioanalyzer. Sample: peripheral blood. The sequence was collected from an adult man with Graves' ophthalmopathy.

The nucleotides read TGTGCCATCAGTGCGGGCCCCTACGAGCAGTACTTC. Translated, this gives CAISAGPYEQYF. The chain is encoded by TRBV10-3 joined to TRBJ2-7, with the D gene not confidently named. Between the V and J ends, shortened by 4 bases and 2 bases respectively, the junction contains 6 bases. CDR1 and CDR2, looked up from the germline V gene, are ENHRY and SYGVKD. The CDR3 holds 12 amino acids from the cysteine to the phenylalanine. Only the CDR3 part of the read is kept: 36 bases, read in frame from the first base.